These 27 T cell receptor beta chains came from one sample sequenced in a study of control samples from healthy donors and cancer patients. Libraries were prepared by immunoSEQ multiplex PCR; TCRdb keeps only in-frame clonotypes and omits some of them. The sample yields roughly 170,000 clones, just under 95% seen once. The sequenced sample consisted of blood. These receptors were collected from a woman between 55 and 75 years old in good health.

In DNA form, the CDR3 reads TGTGCCACCAGTGAGGCCGCCGGGACAGGGGGCATAGATGAGCAGTTCTTC. It encodes CATSEAAGTGGIDEQFF. This chain joins TRBV24-1 and TRBJ2-1; the match to TRBD1 covers 12 bases. The germline CDR1 and CDR2 sequences are KGHDR and SFDVKD. V dropped 4 bases and J dropped 8; count of bases not matched to a gene: 11. The CDR3 extends over 17 amino acids.

V and J are TRBV5-1 and TRBJ1-3, with D uncertain. The germline CDR1 and CDR2 sequences are SGHRS and YFSETQ. The CDR3 has 13 residues. V lost 4 bases and J lost 9, with 14 bases in between. The CDR3 DNA sequence: TGCGCCAGCAGCCCCGGACGTGATTTCACCATATATTTT. It is translated as CASSPGRDFTIYF.

The genes are TRBV25-1 and TRBJ1-6, with a possible D match to TRBD1 (6 bases). CDR1 is MGHDK, CDR2 SYGVNS, per germline. V was shortened by 3 bases and J by 5 bases, with 14 bases between the two germline ends. The CDR3 spans 16 residues. CDR3 DNA sequence: TGTGCCAGCAGTGATGAGAGGGGGAAGAATAATTCACCCCTCCACTTT. Translation: CASSDERGKNNSPLHF.

This chain uses TRBV7-9 with TRBJ2-3; 9 bases map to TRBD1. Germline lookup yields CDR1 SEHNR and CDR2 FQNEAQ (reference sequence). V dropped 3 bases and J dropped 2; count of bases not matched to a gene: 3. The CDR3 has 15 amino acids. CDR3 region: CASSLGTGYTDTQYF. Here the CDR3 DNA reads TGTGCCAGCAGCTTGGGGACAGGGTACACAGATACGCAGTATTTT.

On this clone: At the DNA level, this CDR3 is encoded by other sequences in the same sample as well. The V and J genes are TRBV19 and TRBJ1-1; D gene ambiguous. CDR3 size: 14 residues. Trimming shortened V by 3 bases and J by 0 bases, and 8 bases separated the two germline ends. Germline loops: CDR1 LNHDA, CDR2 SQIVND (reference sequence). CDR3 nucleotides: TGTGCCAGTAGTATTACGGGAATGAACACTGAAGCTTTCTTT. Encoded protein: CASSITGMNTEAFF. Together with reference TRBV19 and TRBJ1-1, the CDR3 gives the full variable domain: DGGITQSPKYLFRKEGQNVTLSCEQNLNHDAMYWYRQDPGQGLRLIYYSQIVNDFQKGDIAEGYSVSREKKESFPLTVTSAQKNPTAFYLCASSITGMNTEAFFGQGTRLTVV.

This clone was seen a single time. The rearrangement uses TRBV9 and TRBJ1-3; 9 bases fit TRBD1. The CDR3 is made up of 16 amino acids. From germline, CDR1 is SGDLS and CDR2 YYNGEE. J was trimmed by 7 bases and V by 3 bases; bases with no gene match: 11. The CDR3 region has the DNA TGTGCCAGCAGCGGAGGGACAGGGAAGATTGAGAACACCATATATTTT. Protein sequence: CASSGGTGKIENTIYF.

This sequence joins TRBV28 and TRBJ1-2; 8 positions match TRBD1. The V gene end was trimmed by 6 bases and the J gene end by 7 bases; junction bases not matched to a gene: 22. The CDR3 covers 18 residues. The germline gives CDR1 MDHEN, CDR2 SYDVKM. CDR3 nucleotides: TGTGCCAGCAGATTCATCTCCAGGGGGCTTACCCCCGGGCCTGGCTACACCTTC. This sequence encodes CASRFISRGLTPGPGYTF.

This rearrangement joins TRBV2 to TRBJ1-2; 7 nucleotides match TRBD1. Trimming removed 5 bases from V and 2 bases from J; junction bases left unmatched: 2. Looked up from germline, CDR1 is SNHLY and CDR2 is FYNNEI. The CDR3 runs 13 residues. The CDR3 protein is CASSLTGNYGYTF. The CDR3 nucleotides are TGTGCCAGCAGTCTGACAGGGAACTATGGCTACACCTTC.

The chain is built from TRBV27 and TRBJ1-5; D is possibly TRBD1 (5 bases). The CDR3 sequence is 14 residues long. The germline V and J ends were trimmed by 3 bases and 5 bases, with 11 bases remaining between them. In germline, CDR1 is MNHEY, CDR2 SMNVEV (reference sequence). For the CDR3, the DNA is TGTGCCAGCAGTTTGTCAGGGTGGGATCAGCCCCAGCATTTT. It encodes CASSLSGWDQPQHF.

The V gene is TRBV18, the J gene TRBJ1-2; 10 positions agree with TRBD1. This CDR3 comprises 16 residues. V shed 5 bases, J shed 1 base, and the junction held 7 bases outside the gene matches. CDR1 KGHSH and CDR2 LQKENI come from the germline V gene. CDR3 sequence reads: CASSIGQGGINYGYTF. The CDR3 DNA reads as TGTGCCAGCTCAATCGGACAGGGGGGGATTAACTATGGCTACACCTTC.

The chain employs TRBV9 and TRBJ1-1; 7 positions match TRBD1. Germline loops: CDR1 SGDLS, CDR2 YYNGEE. The CDR3 spans 15 residues. J gave up 1 base and V 2 bases, and 5 bases lay outside the gene matches. This CDR3 reads CASSVGTDENTEAFF. The CDR3 bases are TGTGCCAGCAGCGTCGGGACAGACGAGAACACTGAAGCTTTCTTT.

The rearrangement uses TRBV13 and TRBJ1-1; TRBD1 matches at 7 bases. The CDR3 extends over 13 amino acids. V was pared by 5 bases and J by 4 bases, with 4 bases of the junction left unmatched. Looked up from germline, CDR1 is PRHDT and CDR2 is FYEKMQ (reference sequence). In DNA form, the CDR3 reads TGTGCCAGCAGCCTCGGGACAGCCACTGAAGCTTTCTTT. This codes for CASSLGTATEAFF.

The J gene is TRBJ1-6, the V gene TRBV24-1; a weak D match, TRBD1 (5 bases). The V gene's germline CDR1 is KGHDR and CDR2 SFDVKD. Trimming took off 0 bases at V and 7 bases at J, with 6 bases between the two ends. CDR3 length equals 14 residues. This chain's CDR3 is CATSDLRDNSPLHF. CDR3 nucleotide sequence: TGTGCCACCAGTGATTTGAGGGACAATTCACCCCTCCACTTT.

The chain uses TRBV6-2 or TRBV6-3 and TRBJ1-2; 8 bases line up with TRBD1. The V and J ends lost 5 bases and 2 bases, in that order; junction bases with no gene match: 10. The V gene's germline CDR1 is MNHEY and CDR2 SVGEGT. This CDR3 has 16 amino acids. DNA of the CDR3: TGTGCCAGCAGTCCCGCCGGGACAGGCCTCAACTATGGCTACACCTTC. Translating it yields CASSPAGTGLNYGYTF.

The gene calls are TRBV5-1 and TRBJ2-5; TRBD1 might be the D (7 bases). The CDR3 extends over 14 amino acids. The V gene lost 1 base and the J gene lost 2 bases, with 9 bases spanning the gap. Germline V CDR1 and CDR2: SGHRS, YFSETQ. The CDR3: CASSLPGGQETQYF. In nucleotides, the CDR3 is TGCGCCAGCAGCTTGCCAGGGGGGCAAGAGACCCAGTACTTC.

The V gene is TRBV27, the J gene TRBJ1-1; D is uncertain. V was clipped by 2 bases and J by 2 bases, with 6 bases between them. Germline V gene sequence: CDR1 MNHEY, CDR2 SMNVEV (reference sequence). The CDR3 spans 13 residues. This chain's CDR3 is CASSLTINTEAFF. The CDR3 DNA reads as TGTGCCAGCAGTTTAACAATTAACACTGAAGCTTTCTTT.

J is TRBJ2-5 and V is TRBV6-1, with D maybe TRBD2 (7 bases). Between the trimmed V and J ends, which lost 1 base and 4 bases, there was a span of 16 bases. This CDR3 comprises 16 residues. The V gene's germline CDR1 is MNHNS and CDR2 SASEGT. Written as DNA, the CDR3 is TGTGCCAGCAGTGAAGGTGGGGGGGGGCCAGGAGAGACCCAGTACTTC. This sequence encodes CASSEGGGGPGETQYF.

This clone was detected only once. The chain combines TRBV3-1 (or the pseudogene TRBV3-2) with TRBJ1-2; D is ambiguous. The CDR3 is 12 residues long. In germline, CDR1 is LGHDT, CDR2 YNNKEL (reference sequence). With 4 bases removed from V and 8 bases from J, the gap between germline ends came to 11 bases. CDR3 sequence reads: CASSPQAFGYTF. CDR3 bases: TGTGCCAGCAGCCCGCAGGCGTTCGGCTACACCTTC.

The chain carries TRBV6-5 and TRBJ2-5, with a tentative D call TRBD2 (6 bases). The CDR3 totals 15 residues. With 0 bases removed from V and 1 base from J, the gap between germline ends came to 9 bases. Germline V gene lookup returns CDR1 MNHEY and CDR2 SVGAGI. The CDR3 nucleotides read TGTGCCAGCAGTTACTCCGGGGGATTCCAAGAGACCCAGTACTTC. The encoded protein is CASSYSGGFQETQYF.

This clone was detected once. V usage is TRBV4-3 and J usage is TRBJ1-2; the D is unclear. Germline-derived CDR1 and CDR2 are LGHNA and YSLEER. This CDR3 has 13 residues. Deletions cut 0 bases from V and 8 bases from J, with 10 bases between. CDR3 DNA: TGCGCCAGCAGCCAAGAGACCGTCCGGGGCTACACCTTC. Translating it yields CASSQETVRGYTF.

The chain is built from TRBV6-5 and TRBJ2-1, with 7 positions matching TRBD2. With 8 bases clipped from V and 8 bases from J, the junction kept 6 bases outside the gene matches. This CDR3 is 12 amino acids long. Germline CDR1 reads MNHEY; CDR2 reads SVGAGI. The CDR3 DNA sequence: TGTGCCAGCGGCAGACTAGCCTATGAGCAGTTCTTC. Amino acid sequence: CASGRLAYEQFF.

J is TRBJ1-1 and V is TRBV15; unclear D gene. Trimming removed 3 bases at V and 8 bases at J, with 16 bases between. The CDR3 length is 14 residues. Germline V lookup: CDR1 LNHNV, CDR2 YYDKDF (reference sequence). The CDR3 spells CATSRTTDEGEAFF. The CDR3 DNA sequence: TGTGCCACCAGCAGGACGACGGACGAAGGGGAAGCTTTCTTT.

This rearrangement joins TRBV4-2 to TRBJ2-5, with TRBD2 identical over 8 bases. The CDR3 extends over 19 amino acids. Germline loops: CDR1 LGHNA, CDR2 YNFKEQ. Trimming removed 1 base from V and 7 bases from J; junction bases left unmatched: 20. DNA for the CDR3: TGTGCCAGCAGCCAAGGTTTCCCTGAACCGGGACTAGGACTCGGGACCCAGTACTTC. Amino acid sequence: CASSQGFPEPGLGLGTQYF.

The genes are TRBV19 and TRBJ1-6, with a weak D call TRBD1 (6 bases). Germline CDR1 reads LNHDA; CDR2 reads SQIVND (reference sequence). The CDR3 is 15 amino acids. Trimming stripped 1 base from V and 6 bases from J, with 10 bases between. CDR3 protein: CASSIVRGGNSPLHF. The CDR3 DNA follows: TGTGCCAGTAGTATAGTCAGGGGAGGTAATTCACCCCTCCACTTT.

As DNA, the CDR3 is TGTGCCATCAGTGACGGGGGACTAACCTATGGCTACACCTTC. Translation gives CAISDGGLTYGYTF. V is TRBV10-3 and J is TRBJ1-2; tentative D call: TRBD1 (5 bases). CDR1 ENHRY and CDR2 SYGVKD come from the germline V gene. Trimming pared 3 bases from V and 4 bases from J, leaving 12 bases between. There are 14 residues in the CDR3.

This chain joins TRBV7-9 and TRBJ1-1, with D possibly TRBD1 on 6 matching bases. The V end lost 3 bases, the J end lost 1 base, and 9 bases lay between the germline ends. The length of the CDR3 is 14 residues. The germline CDR1 and CDR2 sequences are SEHNR and FQNEAQ (reference sequence). CDR3 in DNA: TGTGCCAGCAGCTTGGCAGGGGAGAACACTGAAGCTTTCTTT. It is translated as CASSLAGENTEAFF.

The V gene is TRBV10-1, the J gene TRBJ1-5; maybe TRBD1 (6 bases). This CDR3 contains 20 residues. Trimming cost V 9 bases and J 3 bases, with 33 bases left between them. Germline CDR1 and CDR2: WNHNN and SYGVQD (reference sequence). The chain's CDR3 is CARLGGRQGGGLYINQPQHF. The CDR3 DNA sequence: TGCGCCAGGTTAGGCGGCCGGCAGGGCGGGGGCTTATATATCAATCAGCCCCAGCATTTT.